The 21 T cell receptor beta chains presented below share a single source sample, sequenced in a study of T cell changes during pregnancy in multiple sclerosis. Libraries were prepared by immunoSEQ multiplex PCR; TCRdb keeps only in-frame clonotypes and omits some of them. The sample lists around 70,000 clones; about nine tenths were seen once. The specimen was CD4+ T cells from peripheral blood mononuclear cells, collected after pregnancy. The receptors here all came from a female donor with multiple sclerosis, enrolled in a pregnancy study.

The CDR3 protein is CASSFLGQGRVEQYF. DNA for the CDR3: TGTGCCAGCAGCTTCCTCGGACAGGGACGTGTCGAGCAGTACTTC. J is TRBJ2-7 and V is TRBV5-6; TRBD1 agrees at 8 bases. With V trimmed by 2 bases and J by 6 bases, 10 bases remained unmatched. The CDR3 length is 15 residues. Germline CDR1 SGHDT, CDR2 YYEEEE.

V and J are TRBV6-5 and TRBJ1-5, with D possibly being TRBD1 (5 bases). The CDR3 runs 13 residues. Germline V gene sequence: CDR1 MNHEY, CDR2 SVGAGI. V dropped 2 bases and J dropped 4 bases, with 6 bases sitting between them. For the CDR3, the DNA is TGTGCCAGCAGTTACGACAGAAATCAGCCCCAGCATTTT. It translates to CASSYDRNQPQHF.

V and J are TRBV5-1 and TRBJ1-1; 8 bases agree with TRBD1. The junction had 8 bases not matched to a gene; V was cut back by 3 bases and J by 1 base. The CDR3 has 16 residues. Germline V gene sequence: CDR1 SGHRS, CDR2 YFSETQ. The CDR3 reads CASSYNPGGGNTEAFF. The CDR3 nucleotides read TGCGCCAGCAGCTACAACCCAGGGGGCGGGAACACTGAAGCTTTCTTT.

The chain joins TRBV29-1 to TRBJ1-1; maybe TRBD1 (5 bases). Germline-derived CDR1 and CDR2 are SQVTM and ANQGSEA. This CDR3 has 14 amino acids. The V gene lost 5 bases and the J gene lost 0 bases, with 13 bases spanning the gap. The CDR3 DNA reads TGCAGCGTTTCCCGGGGGTCCGTGAACACTGAAGCTTTCTTT. Translating it yields CSVSRGSVNTEAFF.

The gene calls are TRBV27 and TRBJ1-2, with TRBD1 matching over 10 bases. The CDR3 length is 15 residues. Germline V gives CDR1 MNHEY, CDR2 SMNVEV (reference sequence). Trimming at V came to 4 bases and at J to 6 bases, leaving 8 bases not matched to a gene. The CDR3 DNA sequence: TGTGCCAGCAGTTCGACTCGGACAGGGGGAAATGGCTACACCTTC. Protein product: CASSSTRTGGNGYTF.

The CDR3 loop is CASSPRGKEGQPQHF. The CDR3 DNA follows: TGTGCCAGCTCACCAAGAGGGAAAGAGGGTCAGCCCCAGCATTTT. This sequence joins TRBV18 and TRBJ1-5, with D hard to call. Germline CDR1 is KGHSH and CDR2 is LQKENI. Deletions cut 2 bases from V and 6 bases from J, with 14 bases between. This CDR3 has 15 amino acids.

This chain connects TRBV6-5 to TRBJ1-2; 7 bases are shared with TRBD1. The CDR3 is 12 amino acids. J gave up 6 bases and V 5 bases, and 3 bases lay outside the gene matches. Germline values: CDR1 MNHEY, CDR2 SVGAGI. The CDR3 spells CASSPQGDGYTF. CDR3 DNA: TGTGCCAGCAGTCCGCAGGGGGATGGCTACACCTTC.

CDR3 sequence reads: CASSFGGRMNTEAFF. The CDR3 DNA follows: TGTGCCAGCAGTTTCGGGGGTAGGATGAACACTGAAGCTTTCTTT. V usage is TRBV2 and J usage is TRBJ1-1; D possibly corresponds to TRBD1 (5 bases). Trimming pared 5 bases from V and 0 bases from J, leaving 13 bases between. In germline, CDR1 is SNHLY, CDR2 FYNNEI. The CDR3 is made up of 15 amino acids.

The CDR3 spells CASSSRTGGMWETQYF. The CDR3 DNA reads TGCGCCAGCAGCTCCCGGACAGGGGGCATGTGGGAGACCCAGTACTTC. The chain joins TRBV5-1 to TRBJ2-5; 11 positions match TRBD1. The germline CDR1 and CDR2 sequences are SGHRS and YFSETQ. The CDR3 runs 16 residues. V was clipped by 3 bases and J by 5 bases; unmatched bases: 9.

V usage is TRBV18 and J usage is TRBJ1-2, with D perhaps matching TRBD1 (5 bases). CDR1 is KGHSH and CDR2 is LQKENI in the germline V gene. This CDR3 region has 16 residues. Between the trimmed V and J ends, which lost 0 bases and 1 base, there was a span of 12 bases. The CDR3 sequence is CASSPPFGADNYGYTF. In nucleotides, the CDR3 is TGTGCCAGCTCACCACCCTTTGGGGCGGATAACTATGGCTACACCTTC.

V gene TRBV30 combines with J gene TRBJ1-2; 11 bases match TRBD1. Trimming at V came to 5 bases and at J to 6 bases, leaving 5 bases not matched to a gene. This CDR3 spans 13 amino acids. From germline, CDR1 is GTSNPN and CDR2 SVGIG (reference sequence). This CDR3 reads CAWPGQGVHGYTF. The CDR3 nucleotides read TGTGCCTGGCCGGGACAGGGGGTTCATGGCTACACCTTC.

This rearrangement joins TRBV19 to TRBJ1-1; the match to TRBD1 covers 7 bases. The germline CDR1 and CDR2 sequences are LNHDA and SQIVND (reference sequence). The length of the CDR3 is 14 residues. V lost 3 bases, J lost 3 bases, and 4 bases stayed unmatched. The CDR3 nucleotides are TGTGCCAGTAGTATTACAGGGGAGGACACTGAAGCTTTCTTT. It codes for CASSITGEDTEAFF.

J is TRBJ1-5 and V is TRBV7-9; D is unresolved. The V gene lost 2 bases and the J gene lost 5 bases, with 4 bases spanning the gap. There are 12 residues in the CDR3. Per the germline V gene, CDR1 is SEHNR and CDR2 is FQNEAQ (reference sequence). Here the CDR3 reads CASSLIDQPQHF. CDR3 DNA: TGTGCCAGCAGCTTAATCGATCAGCCCCAGCATTTT. Drawing the rest from reference TRBV7-9 and TRBJ1-5, the complete variable domain is DTGVSQNPRHKITKRGQNVTFRCDPISEHNRLYWYRQTLGQGPEFLTYFQNEAQLEKSRLLSDRFSAERPKGSFSTLEIQRTEQGDSAMYLCASSLIDQPQHFGDGTRLSIL.

In its sample, this clone was seen once. This chain connects TRBV7-6 to TRBJ2-2, with 11 bases fitting TRBD2. This CDR3 is built from 19 residues. After removal of 1 base from V and 6 bases from J, the junction contained 13 bases not matched to a gene. From germline, CDR1 is SGHVS and CDR2 FNYEAQ. The CDR3 bases are TGTGCCAGCAGCTTAGAGGGGCCCCGGGCTAGCGGGAGGTCCGGGGAGCTGTTTTTT. It is translated as CASSLEGPRASGRSGELFF.

In DNA, the CDR3 is TGCAGCGTTTCCAGACTTTGCTGGGAGCTGTTTTTT. The encoded protein is CSVSRLCWELFF. The rearrangement joins TRBV29-1 to TRBJ2-2; D remains ambiguous. CDR3 size: 12 residues. Per the germline V gene, CDR1 is SQVTM and CDR2 is ANQGSEA. Trimming took 5 bases from V and 9 from J, leaving 13 bases between them.

The CDR3 reads CASTVRHLANEKLFF. For the CDR3, the DNA is TGTGCCAGCACAGTACGACACCTCGCTAATGAAAAACTGTTTTTT. The chain employs TRBV2 and TRBJ1-4; no clear D gene. Germline V lookup: CDR1 SNHLY, CDR2 FYNNEI. The CDR3 loop spans 15 amino acids. V was cut by 7 bases and J by 3 bases, with 15 bases left in between.

The chain has TRBV10-3 and TRBJ2-1; a possible D gene is TRBD1 (5 bases). The V end was cut by 2 bases, the J end by 8 bases, with 16 bases between. Per germline, CDR1 ENHRY and CDR2 SYGVKD. The CDR3 sequence is 15 residues long. This chain's CDR3 is CAISEPKGKTDEQFF. As DNA, the CDR3 is TGTGCCATCAGTGAGCCAAAGGGGAAAACGGATGAGCAGTTCTTC.

The V and J genes are TRBV27 and TRBJ2-1; possibly TRBD1 for D (6 bases). Trimming pared 4 bases from V and 1 base from J, leaving 11 bases between. The CDR3 runs to 15 residues. CDR1 and CDR2 from the germline V gene are MNHEY and SMNVEV (reference sequence). CDR3 residues: CASSSRDNSYNEQFF. DNA of the CDR3: TGTGCCAGCAGTTCCCGGGACAATTCCTACAATGAGCAGTTCTTC.

This chain joins TRBV7-8 and TRBJ1-1; D is undetermined. CDR1 is SGHVS, CDR2 FQNEAQ, per germline. This CDR3 is 16 amino acids long. V was pared by 5 bases and J by 2 bases, with 18 bases between. CDR3 amino acids: CASSPSRVDTNTEAFF. DNA for the CDR3: TGTGCCAGCAGCCCCTCGCGGGTGGATACCAACACTGAAGCTTTCTTT.

V and J are TRBV7-6 and TRBJ2-7, with TRBD2 identical over 12 bases. V shed 5 bases, J shed 3 bases, and the junction held 8 bases outside the gene matches. The CDR3 contains 16 residues. Germline V gene sequence: CDR1 SGHVS, CDR2 FNYEAQ. CDR3 loop: CASSQGLAGTIYEQYF. Here the CDR3 DNA reads TGTGCCAGCAGCCAGGGACTAGCGGGCACAATCTACGAGCAGTACTTC.

The chain employs TRBV7-8 and TRBJ2-5, with D maybe TRBD2 (6 bases). CDR1 is SGHVS and CDR2 is FQNEAQ in the germline V gene. Trimming removed 2 bases at V and 4 bases at J, with 11 bases between. The CDR3 is 14 amino acids. CDR3 sequence (DNA): TGTGCCAGCAGCTTATTGGGTAGCGGAGAGACCCAGTACTTC. It translates to CASSLLGSGETQYF.